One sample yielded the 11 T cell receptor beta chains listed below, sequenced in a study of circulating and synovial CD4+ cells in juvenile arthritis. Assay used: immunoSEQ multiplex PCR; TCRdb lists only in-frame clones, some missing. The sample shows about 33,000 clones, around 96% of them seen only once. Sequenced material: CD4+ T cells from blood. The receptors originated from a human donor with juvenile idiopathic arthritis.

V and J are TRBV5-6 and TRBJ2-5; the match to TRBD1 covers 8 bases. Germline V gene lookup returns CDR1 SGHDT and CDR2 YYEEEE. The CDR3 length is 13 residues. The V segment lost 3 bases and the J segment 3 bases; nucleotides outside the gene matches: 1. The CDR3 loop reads CASSYRGEETQYF. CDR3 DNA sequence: TGTGCCAGCAGCTACAGGGGGGAAGAGACCCAGTACTTC.

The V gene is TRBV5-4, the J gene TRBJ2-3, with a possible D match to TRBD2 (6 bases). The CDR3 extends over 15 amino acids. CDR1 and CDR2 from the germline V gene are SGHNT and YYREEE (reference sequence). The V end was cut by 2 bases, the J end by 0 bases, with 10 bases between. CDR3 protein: CASSFPEGSTDTQYF. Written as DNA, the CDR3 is TGTGCCAGCAGCTTCCCGGAGGGGAGCACAGATACGCAGTATTTT.

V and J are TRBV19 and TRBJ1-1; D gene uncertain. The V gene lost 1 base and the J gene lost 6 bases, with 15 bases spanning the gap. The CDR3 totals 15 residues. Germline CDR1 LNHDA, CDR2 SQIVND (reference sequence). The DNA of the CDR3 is TGTGCCAGTAGTATAGTTGATCGAACAGCCCCTGAAGCTTTCTTT. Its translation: CASSIVDRTAPEAFF.

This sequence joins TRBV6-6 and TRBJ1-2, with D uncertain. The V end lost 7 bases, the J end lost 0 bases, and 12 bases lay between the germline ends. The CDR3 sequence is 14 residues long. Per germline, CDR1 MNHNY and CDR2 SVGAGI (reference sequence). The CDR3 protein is CASNPAGTNYGYTF. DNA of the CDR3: TGTGCCAGCAATCCCGCGGGCACTAACTATGGCTACACCTTC.

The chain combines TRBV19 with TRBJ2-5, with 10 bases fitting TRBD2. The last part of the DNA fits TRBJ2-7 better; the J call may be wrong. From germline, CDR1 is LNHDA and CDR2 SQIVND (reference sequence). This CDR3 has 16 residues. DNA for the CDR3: TGTGCCAGTAGTATGTTCCTAGCGGGAGCTAGGTACGAGCAGTACTTC. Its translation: CASSMFLAGARYEQYF.

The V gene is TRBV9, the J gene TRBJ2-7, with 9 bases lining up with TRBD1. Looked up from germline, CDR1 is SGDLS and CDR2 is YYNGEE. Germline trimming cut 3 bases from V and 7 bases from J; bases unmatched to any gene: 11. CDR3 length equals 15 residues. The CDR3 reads CASSEGTGPEGEQYF. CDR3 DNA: TGTGCCAGCAGCGAGGGGACAGGGCCGGAGGGAGAGCAGTACTTC.

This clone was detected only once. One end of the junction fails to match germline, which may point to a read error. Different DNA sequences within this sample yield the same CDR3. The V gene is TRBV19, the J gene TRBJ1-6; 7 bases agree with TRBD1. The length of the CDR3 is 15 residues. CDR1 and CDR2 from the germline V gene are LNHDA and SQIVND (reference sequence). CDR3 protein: CASSRQGVNNSPLHF. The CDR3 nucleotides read TGTGCCAGTAGTCGCCAGGGGGTAAATAATTCCCCCCTCCACTTT.

The CDR3 nucleotides are TGTGCCACTTCCGGGGGGACAGGCCCCTACGAGCAGTACTTC. Amino acids: CATSGGTGPYEQYF. This chain joins TRBV18 and TRBJ2-7, with D perhaps TRBD1 (8 bases). This CDR3 comprises 14 residues. Germline-derived CDR1 and CDR2 are KGHSH and LQKENI. V lost 10 bases and J lost 2, with 18 bases in between. Variable domain in full (rest from reference TRBV18 and TRBJ2-7): NAGVMQNPRHLVRRRGQEARLRCSPMKGHSHVYWYRQLPEEGLKFMVYLQKENIIDESGMPKERFSAEFPKEGPSILRIQQVVRGDSAAYFCATSGGTGPYEQYFGPGTRLTVT.

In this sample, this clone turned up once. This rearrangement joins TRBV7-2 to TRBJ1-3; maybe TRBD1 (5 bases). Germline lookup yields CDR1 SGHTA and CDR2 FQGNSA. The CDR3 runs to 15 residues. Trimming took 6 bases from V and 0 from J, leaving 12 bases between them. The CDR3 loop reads CASRSTGSSGNTIYF. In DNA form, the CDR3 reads TGTGCCAGCAGGAGTACAGGAAGCTCTGGAAACACCATATATTTT.

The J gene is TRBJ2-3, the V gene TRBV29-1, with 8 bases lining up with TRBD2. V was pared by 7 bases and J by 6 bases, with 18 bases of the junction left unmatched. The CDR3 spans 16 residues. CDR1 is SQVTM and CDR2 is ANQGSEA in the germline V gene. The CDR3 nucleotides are TGCAGCGCAAGATTTGCCGGGACTAGAGGGGATGATACGCAGTATTTT. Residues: CSARFAGTRGDDTQYF.

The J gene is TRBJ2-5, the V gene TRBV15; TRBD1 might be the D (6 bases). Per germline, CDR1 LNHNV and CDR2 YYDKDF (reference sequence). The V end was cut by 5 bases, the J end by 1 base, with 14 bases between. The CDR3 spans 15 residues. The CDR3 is CATSGRNRAQETQYF. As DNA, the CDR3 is TGTGCCACCAGCGGACGAAACAGGGCCCAAGAGACCCAGTACTTC.